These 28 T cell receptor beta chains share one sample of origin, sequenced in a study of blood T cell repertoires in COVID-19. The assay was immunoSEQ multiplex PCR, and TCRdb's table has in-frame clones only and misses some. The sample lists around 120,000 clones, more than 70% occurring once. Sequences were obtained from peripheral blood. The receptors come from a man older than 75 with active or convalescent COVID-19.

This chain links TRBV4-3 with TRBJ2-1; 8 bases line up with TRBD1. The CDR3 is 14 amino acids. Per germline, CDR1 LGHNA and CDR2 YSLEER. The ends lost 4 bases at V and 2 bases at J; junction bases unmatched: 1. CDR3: CASSRDRTYNEQFF. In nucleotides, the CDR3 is TGCGCCAGCAGCCGGGACAGGACCTACAATGAGCAGTTCTTC.

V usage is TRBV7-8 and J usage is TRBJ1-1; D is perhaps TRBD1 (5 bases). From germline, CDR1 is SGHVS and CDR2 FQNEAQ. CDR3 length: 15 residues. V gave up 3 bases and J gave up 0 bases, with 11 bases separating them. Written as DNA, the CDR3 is TGTGCCAGCAGCTTGCAGGGTAGGATGAACACTGAAGCTTTCTTT. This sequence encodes CASSLQGRMNTEAFF. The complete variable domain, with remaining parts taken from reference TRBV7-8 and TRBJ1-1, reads GAGVSQSPRYKVAKRGQDVALRCDPISGHVSLFWYQQALGQGPEFLTYFQNEAQLDKSGLPSDRFFAERPEGSVSTLKIQRTQQEDSAVYLCASSLQGRMNTEAFFGQGTRLTVV.

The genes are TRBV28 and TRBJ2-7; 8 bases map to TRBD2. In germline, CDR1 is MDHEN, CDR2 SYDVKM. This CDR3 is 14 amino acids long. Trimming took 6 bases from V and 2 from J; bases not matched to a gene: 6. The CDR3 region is CASSKRGLAYEQYF. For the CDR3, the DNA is TGTGCCAGCAGCAAGCGGGGACTAGCCTACGAGCAGTACTTC. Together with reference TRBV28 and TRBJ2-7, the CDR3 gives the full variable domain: DVKVTQSSRYLVKRTGEKVFLECVQDMDHENMFWYRQDPGLGLRLIYFSYDVKMKEKGDIPEGYSVSREKKERFSLILESASTNQTSMYLCASSKRGLAYEQYFGPGTRLTVT.

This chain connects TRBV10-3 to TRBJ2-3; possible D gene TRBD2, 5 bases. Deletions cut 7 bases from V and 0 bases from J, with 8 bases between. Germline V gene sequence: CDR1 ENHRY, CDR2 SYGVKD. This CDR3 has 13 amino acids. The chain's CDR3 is CAITGGSTDTQYF. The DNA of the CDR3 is TGTGCCATCACCGGCGGGAGCACAGATACGCAGTATTTT.

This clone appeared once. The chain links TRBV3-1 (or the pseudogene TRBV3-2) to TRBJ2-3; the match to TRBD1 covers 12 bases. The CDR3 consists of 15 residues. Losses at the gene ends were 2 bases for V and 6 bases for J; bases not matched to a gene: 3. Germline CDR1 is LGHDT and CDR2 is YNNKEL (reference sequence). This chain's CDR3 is CASSQWDRGLDTQYF. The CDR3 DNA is TGTGCCAGCAGCCAATGGGACAGGGGGCTTGATACGCAGTATTTT.

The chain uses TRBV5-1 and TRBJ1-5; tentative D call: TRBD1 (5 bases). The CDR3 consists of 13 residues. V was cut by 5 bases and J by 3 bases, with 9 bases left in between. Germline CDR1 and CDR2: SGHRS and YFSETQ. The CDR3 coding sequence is TGCGCCAGCAGTGGAGGGGACAATCAGCCCCAGCATTTT. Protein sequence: CASSGGDNQPQHF.

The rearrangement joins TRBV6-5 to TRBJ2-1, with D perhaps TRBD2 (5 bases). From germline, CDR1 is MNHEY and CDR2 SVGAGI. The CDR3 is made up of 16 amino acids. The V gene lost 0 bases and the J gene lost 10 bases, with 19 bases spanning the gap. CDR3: CASSYSLTTGSEEQFF. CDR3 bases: TGTGCCAGCAGTTACTCATTGACCACGGGGTCCGAGGAGCAGTTCTTC.

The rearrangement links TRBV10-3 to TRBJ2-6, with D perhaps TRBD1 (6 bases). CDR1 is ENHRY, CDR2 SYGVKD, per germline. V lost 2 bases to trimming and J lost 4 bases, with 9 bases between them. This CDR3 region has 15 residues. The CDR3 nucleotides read TGTGCCATCAGTGAGATGGGGGCGGGGGCCAACGTCCTGACTTTC. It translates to CAISEMGAGANVLTF.

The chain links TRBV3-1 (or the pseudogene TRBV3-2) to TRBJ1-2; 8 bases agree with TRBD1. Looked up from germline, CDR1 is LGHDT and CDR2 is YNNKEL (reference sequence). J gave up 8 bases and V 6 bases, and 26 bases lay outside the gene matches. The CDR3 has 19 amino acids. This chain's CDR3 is CASRPTGGRLPTIGYGYTF. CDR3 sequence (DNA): TGTGCCAGCAGGCCTACAGGGGGACGATTACCTACTATTGGATACGGCTACACCTTC.

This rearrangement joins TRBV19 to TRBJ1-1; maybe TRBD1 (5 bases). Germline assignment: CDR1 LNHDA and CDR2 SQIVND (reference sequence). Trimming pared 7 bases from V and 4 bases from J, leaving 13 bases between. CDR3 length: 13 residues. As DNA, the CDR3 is TGTGCCAGTAATTGGGCAGGGCGCACTGAAGCTTTCTTT. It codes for CASNWAGRTEAFF.

The CDR3 DNA follows: TGTGCCAGCAGCTTCGGTTTTGGGGCCAACGTCCTGACTTTC. Translating it yields CASSFGFGANVLTF. The chain links TRBV5-6 to TRBJ2-6; D is undetermined. The CDR3 consists of 14 residues. V gave up 2 bases and J gave up 3 bases, with 6 bases separating them. Germline V gives CDR1 SGHDT, CDR2 YYEEEE.

The CDR3 loop reads CASSLAGGLSDTQYF. The CDR3 region has the DNA TGTGCCAGCAGTCTAGCGGGGGGGCTCTCCGATACGCAGTATTTT. This chain uses TRBV6-2 or TRBV6-3 with TRBJ2-3, with 12 bases matching TRBD2. The trim removed 5 bases at V and 6 bases at J, leaving 6 bases unmatched. The germline CDR1 and CDR2 sequences are MNHEY and SVGEGT. This CDR3 spans 15 amino acids.

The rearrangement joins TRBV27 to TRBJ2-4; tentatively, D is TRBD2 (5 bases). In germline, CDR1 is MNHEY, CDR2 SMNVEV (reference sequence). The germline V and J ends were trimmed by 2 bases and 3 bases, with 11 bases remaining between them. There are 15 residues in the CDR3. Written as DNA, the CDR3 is TGTGCCAGCAGTTTAGCGGGCAGTCTCAAAAACATTCAGTACTTC. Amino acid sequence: CASSLAGSLKNIQYF.

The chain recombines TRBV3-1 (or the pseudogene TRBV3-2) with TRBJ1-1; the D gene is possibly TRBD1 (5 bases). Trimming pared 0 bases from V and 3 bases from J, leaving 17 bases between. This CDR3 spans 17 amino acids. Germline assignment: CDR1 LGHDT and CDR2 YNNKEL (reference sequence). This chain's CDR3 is CASSQDVGLGYDTEAFF. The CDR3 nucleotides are TGTGCCAGCAGCCAAGATGTGGGACTCGGCTACGACACTGAAGCTTTCTTT.

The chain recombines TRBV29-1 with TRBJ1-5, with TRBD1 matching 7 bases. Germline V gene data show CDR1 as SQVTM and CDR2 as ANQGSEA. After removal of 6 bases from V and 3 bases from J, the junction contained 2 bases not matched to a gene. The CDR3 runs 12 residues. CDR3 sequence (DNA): TGCAGCGTCACAGGGGCCAATCAGCCCCAGCATTTT. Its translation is CSVTGANQPQHF. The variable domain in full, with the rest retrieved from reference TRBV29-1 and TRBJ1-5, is SAVISQKPSRDICQRGTSLTIQCQVDSQVTMMFWYRQQPGQSLTLIATANQGSEATYESGFVIDKFPISRPNLTFSTLTVSNMSPEDSSIYLCSVTGANQPQHFGDGTRLSIL.

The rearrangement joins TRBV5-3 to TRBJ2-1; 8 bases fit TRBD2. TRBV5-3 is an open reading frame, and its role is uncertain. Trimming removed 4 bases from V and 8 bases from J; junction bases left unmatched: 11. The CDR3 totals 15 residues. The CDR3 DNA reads TGTGCCAGAAGCCCTCCCAGGACTAGCCCCCATGAGCAGTTCTTC. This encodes CARSPPRTSPHEQFF.

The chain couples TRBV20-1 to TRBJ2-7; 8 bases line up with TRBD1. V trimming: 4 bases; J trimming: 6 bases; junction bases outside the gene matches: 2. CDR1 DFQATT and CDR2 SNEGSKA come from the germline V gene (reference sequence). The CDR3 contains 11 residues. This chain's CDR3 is CSAKQGVEQYF. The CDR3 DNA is TGCAGTGCTAAACAGGGGGTCGAGCAGTACTTC.

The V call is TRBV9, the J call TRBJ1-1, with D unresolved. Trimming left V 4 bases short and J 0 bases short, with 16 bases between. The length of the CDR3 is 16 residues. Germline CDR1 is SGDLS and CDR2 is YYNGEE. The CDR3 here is CASSPGGEIMNTEAFF. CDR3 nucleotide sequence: TGTGCCAGCAGCCCCGGAGGTGAAATTATGAACACTGAAGCTTTCTTT.

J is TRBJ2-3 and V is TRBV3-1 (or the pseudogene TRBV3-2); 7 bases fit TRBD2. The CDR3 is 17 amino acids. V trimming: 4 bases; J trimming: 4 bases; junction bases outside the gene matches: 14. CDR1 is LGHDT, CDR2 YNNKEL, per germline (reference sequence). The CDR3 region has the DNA TGTGCCAGCAGCCCTGGCCGGACTAGTGTAGGAGCAGATACGCAGTATTTT. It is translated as CASSPGRTSVGADTQYF.

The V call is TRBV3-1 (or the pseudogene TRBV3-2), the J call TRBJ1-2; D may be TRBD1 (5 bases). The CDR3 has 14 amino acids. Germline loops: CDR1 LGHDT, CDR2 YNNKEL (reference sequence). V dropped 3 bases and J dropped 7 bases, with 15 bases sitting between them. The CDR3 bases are TGTGCCAGCAGCCAGTCCGGAGGGGCGCGTGGCTACACCTTC. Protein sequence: CASSQSGGARGYTF.

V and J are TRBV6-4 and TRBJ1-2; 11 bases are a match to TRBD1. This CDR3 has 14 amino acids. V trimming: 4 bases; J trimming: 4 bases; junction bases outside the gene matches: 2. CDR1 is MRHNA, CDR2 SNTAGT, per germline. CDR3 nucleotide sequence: TGTGCCAGCAGTGCGGGACAGGGGGTCTATGGCTACACCTTC. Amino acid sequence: CASSAGQGVYGYTF.

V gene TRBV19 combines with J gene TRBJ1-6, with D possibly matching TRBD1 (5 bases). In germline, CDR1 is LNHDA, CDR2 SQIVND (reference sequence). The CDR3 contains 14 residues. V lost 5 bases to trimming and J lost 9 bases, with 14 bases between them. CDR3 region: CASSLQAPGSPLHF. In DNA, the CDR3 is TGTGCCAGTAGTCTACAGGCCCCGGGTTCACCCCTCCACTTT.

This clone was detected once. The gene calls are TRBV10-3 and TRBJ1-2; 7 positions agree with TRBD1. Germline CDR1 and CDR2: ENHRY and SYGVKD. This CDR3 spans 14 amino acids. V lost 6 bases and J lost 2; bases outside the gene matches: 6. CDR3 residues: CAISITGANYGYTF. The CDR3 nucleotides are TGTGCCATCAGCATTACAGGGGCCAACTATGGCTACACCTTC.

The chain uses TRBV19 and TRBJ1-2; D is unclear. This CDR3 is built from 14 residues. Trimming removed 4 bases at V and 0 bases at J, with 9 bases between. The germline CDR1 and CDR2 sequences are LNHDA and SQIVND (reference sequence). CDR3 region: CASSTATANYGYTF. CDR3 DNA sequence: TGTGCCAGTAGTACAGCCACAGCTAACTATGGCTACACCTTC.

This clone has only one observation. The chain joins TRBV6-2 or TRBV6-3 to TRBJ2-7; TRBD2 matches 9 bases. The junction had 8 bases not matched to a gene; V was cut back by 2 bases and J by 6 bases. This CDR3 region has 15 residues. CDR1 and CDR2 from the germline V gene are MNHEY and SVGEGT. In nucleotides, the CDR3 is TGTGCCAGCAGTTACGCACTAGCGGGTTTCGGCGAGCAGTACTTC. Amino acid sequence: CASSYALAGFGEQYF.

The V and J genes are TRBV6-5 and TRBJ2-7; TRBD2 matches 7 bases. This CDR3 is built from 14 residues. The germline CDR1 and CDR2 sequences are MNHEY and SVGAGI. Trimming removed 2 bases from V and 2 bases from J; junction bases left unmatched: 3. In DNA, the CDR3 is TGTGCCAGCAGTTACAGGGAGGGTCCCTACGAGCAGTACTTC. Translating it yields CASSYREGPYEQYF.

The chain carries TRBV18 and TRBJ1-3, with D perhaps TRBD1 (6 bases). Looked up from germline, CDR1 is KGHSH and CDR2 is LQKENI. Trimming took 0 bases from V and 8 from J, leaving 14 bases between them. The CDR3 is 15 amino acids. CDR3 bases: TGTGCCAGCTCACCACCGTGGGACAAGAATTACACCATATATTTT. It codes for CASSPPWDKNYTIYF.

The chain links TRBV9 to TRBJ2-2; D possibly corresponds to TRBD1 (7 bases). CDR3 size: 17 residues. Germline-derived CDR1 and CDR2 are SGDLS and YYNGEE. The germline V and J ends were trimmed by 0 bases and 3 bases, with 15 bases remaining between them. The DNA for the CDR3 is TGTGCCAGCAGCGTAGCGGTAGGAGGGGGCGACACCGGGGAGCTGTTTTTT. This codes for CASSVAVGGGDTGELFF.